The subject of this entry is one T cell receptor (beta chain). Its antigen is still unknown. This entry comes from a study of blood T cells in healthy people across ages. The study's findings and limits: Estimates based on one million T cells were treated as lower bounds. Across samples, TCR beta diversity tracked strongly with naive T cell percentage. PBMCs left unsorted prevented a conclusive naive versus antigen-experienced comparison.

CDR1 is ENHRY and CDR2 is SYGVKD in the germline V gene. The CDR3 totals 18 residues. V was trimmed by 6 bases and J by 0 bases, leaving 18 bases between them. Sample-barcoded 5' priming and a J-beta primer mix drove a second PCR of about 7 to 12 cycles. TCRdb itself ran the 5' RACE reads through MiXCR, one entry per CDR3 protein. The sample gives over 1,500,000 distinct CDR3 sequences, around 48% of which show up once; about 2.1% is in the top ten. The receptor was isolated from a woman aged 35 to 49 in good health. The chain combines TRBV10-3 with TRBJ2-6; D may be TRBD1 or TRBD2 (6 bases each). Sequencing input: blood. The CDR3 sequence: CAISGGLGAVSGANVLTF. CDR3 DNA sequence: TGTGCCATCAGCGGAGGGCTGGGGGCCGTCTCTGGGGCCAACGTCCTGACTTTC.